Listed here are 5 T cell receptor beta chains from one sample, sequenced in a study of blood T cell repertoires in COVID-19. Libraries were prepared by immunoSEQ multiplex PCR; TCRdb keeps only in-frame clonotypes and omits some of them. This table has more than 35,000 clones, about 85% appearing once. Sequenced input: peripheral blood. These receptors all come from a man aged 65 to 79 with acute or convalescent COVID-19.

The chain combines TRBV7-8 with TRBJ2-3; 11 bases align to TRBD2. V lost 4 bases to trimming and J lost 2 bases; unmatched junction nucleotides: 5. This CDR3 comprises 16 residues. Per the germline V gene, CDR1 is SGHVS and CDR2 is FQNEAQ. The CDR3 bases are TGTGCCAGCAGCTCTCTAGCGGGAGGATACACAGATACGCAGTATTTT. Encoded protein: CASSSLAGGYTDTQYF.

The chain employs TRBV19 and TRBJ1-4; D perhaps matches TRBD1 (5 bases). The V gene's germline CDR1 is LNHDA and CDR2 SQIVND (reference sequence). V was shortened by 4 bases and J by 6 bases, with 9 bases between the two germline ends. The CDR3 covers 13 residues. CDR3 amino acids: CASSTGADEKLFF. The CDR3 DNA reads TGTGCCAGTAGTACTGGGGCGGATGAAAAACTGTTTTTT.

The J gene is TRBJ2-3, the V gene TRBV19; TRBD1 matches 10 bases. This CDR3 has 16 amino acids. The germline CDR1 and CDR2 sequences are LNHDA and SQIVND (reference sequence). Trimming at V came to 9 bases and at J to 1 base, leaving 10 bases not matched to a gene. In nucleotides, the CDR3 is TGTGCCAGCGGGTCTTCCGGGACAGGGGGCACAGATACGCAGTATTTT. Encoded protein: CASGSSGTGGTDTQYF. Using reference TRBV19 and TRBJ2-3 for the parts outside the CDR3, the full variable domain is DGGITQSPKYLFRKEGQNVTLSCEQNLNHDAMYWYRQDPGQGLRLIYYSQIVNDFQKGDIAEGYSVSREKKESFPLTVTSAQKNPTAFYLCASGSSGTGGTDTQYFGPGTRLTVL.

The chain recombines TRBV5-1 with TRBJ1-6; D not resolved. Germline-derived CDR1 and CDR2 are SGHRS and YFSETQ. The CDR3 has 15 amino acids. The ends were cut back, 0 bases at V and 5 bases at J, with 9 bases in the middle. CDR3: CASSLEQSNNSPLHF. The CDR3 DNA reads TGCGCCAGCAGCTTGGAACAGTCAAATAATTCACCCCTCCACTTT.

The V call is TRBV2, the J call TRBJ1-4; 7 nucleotides align to TRBD1. With V trimmed by 6 bases and J by 7 bases, 8 bases remained unmatched. CDR1 and CDR2 (germline): SNHLY, FYNNEI. The CDR3 covers 14 residues. The CDR3 bases are TGTGCCAGCAGGGGGACAGACTTGGGTGAAAAACTGTTTTTT. Residues: CASRGTDLGEKLFF.